A selection of T cell receptor beta chains follows, all from one sample in a study of blood T cell repertoires in COVID-19. TCRdb's copy holds only in-frame clones and misses some; the assay was immunoSEQ multiplex PCR. The sample lists 200,000 to 300,000 clones, around 84% occurring once. Sequencing input: peripheral blood. Receptor source: a man between 35 and 55 years old who had recovered from COVID-19. The CDR3 runs from the conserved cysteine through the conserved F or W. D genes are given only for firm matches. Clone size appears in some rows only: once, few, many, or a class for an expanded clone.

J gene	clone size	D gene	V gene	CDR3 protein	CDR3 DNA
TRBJ2-5	-	-	TRBV9	CASSVFGGTMETQYF	TGTGCCAGCAGCGTCTTCGGGGGTACGATGGAGACCCAGTACTTC
TRBJ2-3	-	-	TRBV27	CASSLLGAHTQYF	TGTGCCAGCAGTTTATTAGGGGCACACACGCAGTATTTT
TRBJ1-2	few	-	TRBV18	CASTATNRVGGYTF	TGTGCCAGCACCGCTACGAACAGGGTTGGTGGCTACACCTTC
TRBJ2-1	-	TRBD2	TRBV7-2	CASTFSGNSYNEQFF	TGTGCCAGCACCTTTAGCGGGAACTCCTACAATGAGCAGTTCTTC
TRBJ1-5	few	TRBD1	TRBV2	CASRQGVGFGPQHF	TGTGCCAGCAGACAGGGGGTAGGTTTTGGGCCCCAGCATTTT
TRBJ1-2	-	TRBD1	TRBV5-5	CASSYGTGYGYTF	TGTGCCAGCAGCTACGGGACAGGGTATGGCTACACCTTC
TRBJ2-7	-	TRBD2	TRBV7-8	CASSTRDRGVHEQYF	TGTGCCAGCAGCACCCGGGATCGGGGGGTCCACGAGCAGTACTTC
TRBJ1-1	-	-	TRBV18	CASSGRPQGSSEAFF	TGTGCCAGCTCCGGCCGGCCCCAAGGGAGTTCTGAAGCTTTCTTT
TRBJ2-3	-	TRBD1	TRBV30	CAWSVPGGRGDTQYF	TGTGCCTGGAGTGTACCAGGGGGACGAGGAGATACGCAGTATTTT
TRBJ2-5	-	-	TRBV7-2	CASSSLPGQFQETQYF	TGTGCCAGCAGCTCCCTCCCTGGACAGTTTCAAGAGACCCAGTACTTC
TRBJ1-6	-	TRBD1	TRBV7-2	CASTHRGGSYNSPLHF	TGTGCCAGCACCCACAGGGGAGGCTCCTATAATTCACCCCTCCACTTT
TRBJ1-1	-	TRBD1	TRBV6-5	CASRGTGTGFAEAFF	TGTGCCAGCAGAGGAACAGGGACAGGGTTTGCTGAAGCTTTCTTT
TRBJ2-3	-	-	TRBV7-2	CASSSSTNTDTQYF	TGTGCCAGCAGCTCCTCGACTAACACAGATACGCAGTATTTT
TRBJ2-2	-	TRBD2	TRBV9	CASSPGPQRGVTGELFF	TGTGCCAGCAGCCCTGGTCCCCAGCGGGGGGTGACCGGGGAGCTGTTTTTT
TRBJ1-1	many	-	TRBV11-2	CASSPKAGVGTEAFF	TGTGCCAGCAGCCCCAAGGCGGGTGTCGGCACTGAAGCTTTCTTT
TRBJ2-2	-	TRBD1	TRBV7-9	CASSSNRGRSGLNTGELFF	TGTGCCAGCAGCTCTAACAGGGGGCGGTCAGGACTGAACACCGGGGAGCTGTTTTTT
TRBJ1-5	-	-	TRBV19	CASSSQGNQPQHF	TGTGCCAGTAGTTCCCAGGGCAATCAGCCCCAGCATTTT
TRBJ2-3	-	-	TRBV10-1	CASSETGEDTQYF	TGCGCCAGCAGTGAGACGGGGGAGGATACGCAGTATTTT
TRBJ2-3	-	TRBD2	TRBV2	CASSPTSGTDTQYF	TGTGCCAGCAGTCCCACTAGCGGGACAGATACGCAGTATTTT
TRBJ2-1	-	TRBD1	TRBV5-6	CASSSRGGGRYNEQFF	TGTGCCAGCAGCTCCCGAGGGGGCGGGCGATACAATGAGCAGTTCTTC
TRBJ2-2	-	TRBD2	TRBV7-9	CASTGRPLGGTGELFF	TGTGCCAGTACCGGGAGGCCCCTTGGGGGGACCGGGGAGCTGTTTTTT
TRBJ2-3	-	TRBD2	TRBV5-8	CASSPLAGGFEDTQYF	TGTGCCAGCAGCCCACTAGCGGGGGGGTTCGAGGATACGCAGTATTTT
TRBJ2-2	-	TRBD2	TRBV11-3	CASSLGGTSGGAGELFF	TGTGCCAGCAGCTTAGGCGGGACTAGCGGGGGAGCCGGGGAGCTGTTTTTT
TRBJ1-2	-	TRBD1	TRBV6-6	CASSSSTGGGNYGYTF	TGTGCCAGCAGCTCTAGTACAGGGGGAGGGAACTATGGCTACACCTTC
TRBJ2-3	-	-	TRBV7-2	CASSQTRDTQYF	TGTGCCAGCAGCCAAACTAGGGATACGCAGTATTTT
TRBJ2-3	-	TRBD1	TRBV4-3	CASSRGQGAPSTDTQYF	TGCGCCAGCAGCCGCGGACAGGGAGCCCCTAGCACAGATACGCAGTATTTT
TRBJ1-2	-	-	TRBV27	CASSSIHRVGGYGYTF	TGTGCCAGCAGTTCGATCCACAGGGTGGGTGGGTATGGCTACACCTTC
TRBJ2-7	-	TRBD2	TRBV6-5	CASRSGGSSYEQYF	TGTGCCAGCAGGAGCGGGGGTAGCTCCTACGAGCAGTACTTC
TRBJ1-6	-	TRBD1	TRBV27	CASSLIRTGASSYNSPLHF	TGTGCCAGCAGTTTAATTCGGACAGGGGCAAGCTCCTATAATTCACCCCTCCACTTT
TRBJ2-3	few	-	TRBV21-1	CASSTGDSSSTDTQYF	TGTGCCAGCAGCACCGGGGACAGCTCTAGCACAGATACGCAGTATTTT